This TCR beta chain emerged from a study of response to subunit inactivated influenza vaccine. J lost 3 bases, V lost 3 bases, and 6 bases had no gene match. Looked up from germline, CDR1 is MGHRA and CDR2 is YSYEKL. The CDR3 runs to 16 residues. This clonotype was seen repeatedly, ten times or more. TCRdb re-analysed the RT-PCR reads in MiXCR, keeping a single row per CDR3 protein. The sample has more than 550,000 distinct CDR3 sequences, over 9% seen once. These records were also assigned to another study, of T cells expressing NK-cell markers. That publication notes: UMIs were included in TCR beta cDNA generated by 5'RACE template switching.

This sequence originates from a man aged 45-60 years who received an inactivated influenza vaccine. This chain links TRBV4-1 with TRBJ1-4; 8 nucleotides align to TRBD1. Here the sequenced sample was PBMCs from blood, taken on the day of vaccination. The CDR3 nucleotides read TGCGCCAGCAGCCACAGGGACAGGCCGTCTAATGAAAAACTGTTTTTT. The encoded protein is CASSHRDRPSNEKLFF.